These 23 T cell receptor beta chains were sequenced from one sample in a study of blood T cell repertoires in COVID-19. Using immunoSEQ multiplex PCR, the repertoire was profiled, and TCRdb retains in-frame clones only, with some absent. The table shows approximately 180,000 clones, with 85% to 90% occurring only once. The sequenced sample was peripheral blood. The receptor set was obtained from a human donor in a cohort sampled during active COVID-19.

The genes are TRBV5-1 and TRBJ2-7; 10 bases are shared with TRBD1. V gave up 7 bases and J gave up 5 bases; unmatched junction bases: 6. The CDR3 is 13 amino acids. The germline V gene has CDR1 SGHRS and CDR2 YFSETQ. The CDR3 loop is CASAGQGLNEQYF. The CDR3 region has the DNA TGCGCCAGCGCGGGACAGGGGTTGAACGAGCAGTACTTC.

The rearrangement uses TRBV6-5 and TRBJ2-5; possible D gene TRBD1, 5 bases. Germline V lookup: CDR1 MNHEY, CDR2 SVGAGI. The V and J ends lost 6 bases and 5 bases respectively, with 10 bases between them. The CDR3 is 12 residues long. The chain's CDR3 is CASSQGGETQYF. In nucleotides, the CDR3 is TGTGCCAGCAGCCAGGGTGGCGAGACCCAGTACTTC.

This rearrangement joins TRBV2 to TRBJ1-5; a possible D gene is TRBD1 (5 bases). CDR1 and CDR2 (germline): SNHLY, FYNNEI. This CDR3 spans 16 amino acids. V shed 3 bases and J shed 4 bases, with 16 bases lying between them. The CDR3 spells CASSDTPGHRNQPQHF. The CDR3 coding sequence is TGTGCCAGCAGTGATACCCCTGGACACCGAAATCAGCCCCAGCATTTT.

The V and J genes are TRBV27 and TRBJ2-7; 7 bases align to TRBD2. This CDR3 spans 16 amino acids. The trim removed 5 bases at V and 2 bases at J, leaving 12 bases unmatched. Germline CDR1 reads MNHEY; CDR2 reads SMNVEV (reference sequence). The CDR3 region is CASSPLDLRGTYEQYF. Here the CDR3 DNA reads TGTGCCAGCAGTCCCCTGGACTTGCGGGGGACCTACGAGCAGTACTTC.

The DNA for the CDR3 is TGCGCCAGCAGCATTGGAGACAGGCACCAAGAGACCCAGTACTTC. This gives the protein CASSIGDRHQETQYF. This chain links TRBV4-1 with TRBJ2-5; the D gene is possibly TRBD1 (6 bases). Trimming pared 5 bases from V and 0 bases from J, leaving 13 bases between. The germline V gene has CDR1 MGHRA and CDR2 YSYEKL. CDR3 length equals 15 residues.

As DNA, the CDR3 is TGTGCCAGCAGCTTAAGGTTCGCGGGAGATGGGCAGTTCTTC. This translates into CASSLRFAGDGQFF. The V and J genes are TRBV7-9 and TRBJ2-1; 7 positions match TRBD2. CDR1 SEHNR and CDR2 FQNEAQ come from the germline V gene (reference sequence). This CDR3 region has 14 residues. The V and J ends lost 2 bases and 12 bases, in that order; junction bases with no gene match: 10.

In its sample, this clone was seen once. The chain recombines TRBV7-9 with TRBJ2-5; possibly TRBD2 for D (7 bases). Trimming removed 1 base at V and 2 bases at J, with 11 bases between. Germline V lookup: CDR1 SEHNR, CDR2 FQNEAQ (reference sequence). This CDR3 region has 15 residues. The CDR3 DNA is TGTGCCAGCAGCTTAGTGGGAGGGGGACAAGAGACCCAGTACTTC. As protein: CASSLVGGGQETQYF.

The chain carries TRBV2 and TRBJ2-2, with D possibly being TRBD2 (6 bases). The germline V and J ends were trimmed by 9 bases and 6 bases, with 20 bases remaining between them. The CDR3 is made up of 15 amino acids. Looked up from germline, CDR1 is SNHLY and CDR2 is FYNNEI. CDR3 nucleotide sequence: TGTGCCAGTCATTTGACTAGAAACATGGCCGGGGAGCTGTTTTTT. It yields the protein CASHLTRNMAGELFF.

The chain recombines TRBV7-9 with TRBJ2-1; D possibly corresponds to TRBD1 (6 bases). Germline values: CDR1 SEHNR, CDR2 FQNEAQ (reference sequence). The CDR3 runs 14 residues. V dropped 1 base and J dropped 7 bases, with 11 bases sitting between them. The CDR3 loop reads CASSLVIRGNEQFF. The CDR3 nucleotides read TGTGCCAGCAGCTTAGTAATCAGGGGAAATGAGCAGTTCTTC.

The genes are TRBV9 and TRBJ1-5, with 9 bases identical to TRBD1. The CDR3 has 15 amino acids. The V segment lost 4 bases and the J segment 3 bases; nucleotides outside the gene matches: 5. Per germline, CDR1 SGDLS and CDR2 YYNGEE. CDR3: CASSRDRESNQPQHF. CDR3 coding DNA: TGTGCCAGCAGCCGGGACAGGGAGTCCAATCAGCCCCAGCATTTT.

The chain couples TRBV4-3 to TRBJ2-7; 10 bases are shared with TRBD2. The V gene's germline CDR1 is LGHNA and CDR2 YSLEER. The V segment lost 1 base and the J segment 6 bases; nucleotides outside the gene matches: 9. The CDR3 has 16 residues. This chain's CDR3 is CASSQAFLAGVGEQYF. For the CDR3, the DNA is TGCGCCAGCAGCCAAGCTTTTCTAGCGGGAGTGGGCGAGCAGTACTTC.

The rearrangement joins TRBV11-2 to TRBJ2-5; D possibly corresponds to TRBD1 (6 bases). Germline assignment: CDR1 SGHAT and CDR2 FQNNGV. This CDR3 spans 14 amino acids. Trimming pared 6 bases from V and 1 base from J, leaving 12 bases between. Here the CDR3 reads CASSEIQGQETQYF. The CDR3 DNA follows: TGTGCCAGCAGTGAAATACAGGGCCAAGAGACCCAGTACTTC.

The rearrangement joins TRBV7-2 to TRBJ2-7, with D unresolved. This CDR3 spans 11 amino acids. With 4 bases removed from V and 3 bases from J, the gap between germline ends came to 4 bases. Germline CDR1 SGHTA, CDR2 FQGNSA. The CDR3 reads CASSSFYEQYF. CDR3 nucleotide sequence: TGTGCCAGCAGCTCCTTCTACGAGCAGTACTTC.

The V call is TRBV15, the J call TRBJ2-5; 10 bases match TRBD2. Germline V gives CDR1 LNHNV, CDR2 YYDKDF (reference sequence). The CDR3 contains 15 residues. Germline trimming cut 4 bases from V and 5 bases from J; bases unmatched to any gene: 7. CDR3 region: CATSIGAGGTETQYF. In nucleotides, the CDR3 is TGTGCCACCAGCATAGGAGCGGGGGGGACCGAGACCCAGTACTTC.

The V call is TRBV10-3, the J call TRBJ2-7; TRBD2 agrees at 9 bases. In germline, CDR1 is ENHRY, CDR2 SYGVKD. CDR3 length: 16 amino acids. Losses at the gene ends were 0 bases for V and 2 bases for J; bases not matched to a gene: 5. The CDR3 DNA reads TGTGCCATCAGTGAGTCCTTTCCTAGCGGGACCTACGAGCAGTACTTC. Translating it yields CAISESFPSGTYEQYF.

This sequence joins TRBV24-1 and TRBJ1-2, with TRBD1 matching 7 bases. Trimming at V came to 3 bases and at J to 5 bases, leaving 2 bases not matched to a gene. CDR1 and CDR2 from the germline V gene are KGHDR and SFDVKD. This CDR3 comprises 13 residues. The chain's CDR3 is CATSDPTGYGYTF. CDR3 nucleotide sequence: TGTGCCACCAGTGATCCGACAGGGTATGGCTACACCTTC.

The V call is TRBV7-9, the J call TRBJ2-7; D gene ambiguous. The CDR3 extends over 13 amino acids. Germline V gives CDR1 SEHNR, CDR2 FQNEAQ (reference sequence). V was pared by 5 bases and J by 2 bases, with 10 bases between. The CDR3 is CASSEKSPYEQYF. CDR3 sequence (DNA): TGTGCCAGCAGCGAAAAAAGCCCCTACGAGCAGTACTTC.

This clone was detected once. This chain uses TRBV2 with TRBJ2-3; 10 nucleotides agree with TRBD2. The germline CDR1 and CDR2 sequences are SNHLY and FYNNEI. This CDR3 region has 16 residues. Trimming removed 5 bases from V and 2 bases from J; junction bases left unmatched: 7. In DNA form, the CDR3 reads TGTGCCAGCAGTCTTGGGACTAGCGTCGCCACAGATACGCAGTATTTT. Protein sequence: CASSLGTSVATDTQYF. The full variable domain, rest sourced from reference TRBV2 and TRBJ2-3, is EPEVTQTPSHQVTQMGQEVILRCVPISNHLYFYWYRQILGQKVEFLVSFYNNEISEKSEIFDDQFSVERPDGSNFTLKIRSTKLEDSAMYFCASSLGTSVATDTQYFGPGTRLTVL.

This clone has a handful of counts. The chain combines TRBV10-3 with TRBJ2-7; D unresolved. Germline V gene lookup returns CDR1 ENHRY and CDR2 SYGVKD. Trimming left V 3 bases short and J 3 bases short, with 6 bases between. This CDR3 comprises 12 residues. The CDR3 DNA reads as TGTGCCATCAGTGACCGGTTCTACGAGCAGTACTTC. It yields the protein CAISDRFYEQYF.

The table lists this clone with a few counts. V usage is TRBV5-6 and J usage is TRBJ1-5; D is unclear. The CDR3 is 14 amino acids. The ends were cut back, 0 bases at V and 6 bases at J, with 10 bases in the middle. Germline V gene data show CDR1 as SGHDT and CDR2 as YYEEEE. In nucleotides, the CDR3 is TGTGCCAGCAGCTTGGCCGGGATGCGTCAGCCCCAGCATTTT. It yields the protein CASSLAGMRQPQHF.

The chain recombines TRBV28 with TRBJ2-7; 7 nucleotides align to TRBD2. The V and J ends lost 7 bases and 3 bases, in that order; junction bases with no gene match: 15. Germline values: CDR1 MDHEN, CDR2 SYDVKM. The CDR3 covers 16 residues. This CDR3 reads CASTPPRLAEFYEQYF. CDR3 coding DNA: TGTGCCAGCACCCCTCCTCGACTAGCCGAGTTCTACGAGCAGTACTTC. Variable domain in full (rest from reference TRBV28 and TRBJ2-7): DVKVTQSSRYLVKRTGEKVFLECVQDMDHENMFWYRQDPGLGLRLIYFSYDVKMKEKGDIPEGYSVSREKKERFSLILESASTNQTSMYLCASTPPRLAEFYEQYFGPGTRLTVT.

The V and J genes are TRBV6-2 or TRBV6-3 and TRBJ1-2; D is ambiguous. The germline CDR1 and CDR2 sequences are MNHEY and SVGEGT. The length of the CDR3 is 16 residues. V lost 5 bases, J lost 0 bases, and 16 bases lay in between. The CDR3 nucleotides read TGTGCCAGCAGTCCGACTCGTAGAGGAGCTAACTATGGCTACACCTTC. Its translation: CASSPTRRGANYGYTF.

This clone has just one count. V and J are TRBV6-1 and TRBJ2-2; 7 positions match TRBD2. The trim removed 3 bases at V and 9 bases at J, leaving 4 bases unmatched. The CDR3 runs 13 residues. Germline V gene sequence: CDR1 MNHNS, CDR2 SASEGT. This chain's CDR3 is CASSDREGRELFF. The CDR3 DNA reads as TGTGCCAGCAGTGACAGGGAGGGCCGGGAGCTGTTTTTT.